Reported below is one T cell receptor beta chain. Its antigen is currently unknown. The study ran its PCR with 60 Vbeta and 13 Jbeta primers. Assay used: immunoSEQ multiplex PCR; TCRdb lists only in-frame clones, some missing. The data show about 130,000 clones, roughly three quarters seen once. The sample comes from a study of cytomegalovirus exposure and HLA in healthy donors. Findings of the study overall: Among TCR beta chains of equal frequency, HLA-associated ones were more clonally expanded in a later analysis. Several of the most significant clusters appeared linked to common viral pathogens, based on a later analysis. The sole available immune exposure information was CMV serostatus.

The TCR originated in a man aged 18 to 29 in good health and CMV-seronegative. The source material was PBMCs.

The CDR3 DNA reads as TGTGCCAGCGCGCTAGCGGGAGGGCCGGGAGAGCAGTACTTC. This translates into CASALAGGPGEQYF. This sequence joins TRBV10-3 and TRBJ2-7, with 12 bases matching TRBD2. The CDR3 length is 14 residues. CDR1 is ENHRY and CDR2 is SYGVKD in the germline V gene. V gave up 10 bases and J gave up 7 bases; unmatched junction bases: 11.